This entry features one T cell receptor (beta chain) sequence. The data belong to a study of T cells in Graves' hyperthyroidism and ophthalmopathy. It was RNA transcripts that yielded the amplified TCR beta CDR3 regions. The HTBI primer set served for first-round RT-PCR of the TCR CDR3. In TCRdb, the multiplex PCR reads were re-called with MiXCR into one record per CDR3 protein. There are roughly 510,000 distinct CDR3 sequences in the sample; less than 25% occur only once, and around 27% lies in the top ten. This CDR3 region has 13 residues. V lost 3 bases to trimming and J lost 11 bases, with 16 bases between them.

This clonotype originated in a young man with Graves' hyperthyroidism. This chain links TRBV12-3 or TRBV12-4 with TRBJ1-1, with D maybe TRBD1 (6 bases). Input material: blood. CDR3 nucleotides: TGTGCCAGCAGTTTCAAGGCCGGAGGACAGGCTTTCTTT. Protein product: CASSFKAGGQAFF.